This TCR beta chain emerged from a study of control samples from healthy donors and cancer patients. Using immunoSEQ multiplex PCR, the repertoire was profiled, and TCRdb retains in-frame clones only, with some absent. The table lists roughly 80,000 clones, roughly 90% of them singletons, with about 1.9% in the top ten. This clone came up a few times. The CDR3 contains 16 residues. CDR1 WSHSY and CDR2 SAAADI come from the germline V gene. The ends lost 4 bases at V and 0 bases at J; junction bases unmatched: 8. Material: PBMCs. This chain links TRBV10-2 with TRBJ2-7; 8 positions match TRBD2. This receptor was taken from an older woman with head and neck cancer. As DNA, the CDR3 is TGCGCCAGCAGTGTCTCGCTAGCGGGTGCCTCCTACGAGCAGTACTTC. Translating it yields CASSVSLAGASYEQYF.